This T cell receptor (beta chain) was recorded in a study of T cell responses to AZD1222 COVID-19 vaccine. Turning to this clone: Other DNA sequences in the same sample also yield this CDR3.

TCRdb's table, derived via immunoSEQ multiplex PCR, lists solely in-frame clones and lacks some. Seen here are under 140,000 clones, roughly 90% observed once, and the top ten hold roughly 2.7%. Germline assignment: CDR1 LGHNT and CDR2 FRNRAP. This CDR3 is built from 14 residues. Trimming stripped 5 bases from V and 4 bases from J, with 11 bases between. V gene TRBV12-5 combines with J gene TRBJ2-2; D possibly uses TRBD1 or TRBD2 (5 bases each). The clonotype originates from an adult who received the AZD1222 COVID-19 vaccine. This specimen consisted of peripheral blood, obtained 28 days after the second AZD1222 dose. The CDR3 region is CASGPPGTTGELFF. The DNA of the CDR3 is TGTGCTAGTGGTCCCCCCGGGACCACCGGGGAGCTGTTTTTT.